The sequence of this T cell receptor beta chain was determined in a study of CD8+CD57+ T cells in acquired aplastic anemia. The CDR3 sequence is 14 residues long. Germline-derived CDR1 and CDR2 are SNHLY and FYNNEI. V lost 7 bases and J 2 bases, leaving 14 bases between the germline ends. Previously, flow cytometry had revealed CD8+CD57+ cell expansion in the patients chosen for sequencing. Prior therapy had not been administered to any patient at the time of blood sampling. Genomic DNA served as template for TCR beta VDJ and CDR3 profiling. TCRdb re-analysed the reads in MiXCR, keeping a single row per CDR3 protein. The sample has 80,000 to 100,000 distinct CDR3 sequences; less than 75% are singletons.

The specimen was sorted CD4+, CD8+, or CD8+CD57+ T cells (not recorded which) from PBMCs. The V and J genes are TRBV2 and TRBJ2-5; D unresolved. The clonotype comes from a human donor with aplastic anemia. The CDR3 DNA follows: TGTGCCAGCACCCCTCTTCTGGAGCAAGAGACCCAGTACTTC. Its protein is CASTPLLEQETQYF.